Below are 10 T cell receptor beta chains sequenced from a single sample in a study of blood T cell repertoires in COVID-19. Sequencing was performed with immunoSEQ multiplex PCR; in TCRdb, only in-frame clones are kept and a portion is missing. This sample has some 180,000 clones, with 70% to 85% found just once. Sequenced: peripheral blood. These receptors were obtained from a human donor in a cohort sampled during active COVID-19.

The chain carries TRBV5-6 and TRBJ2-5; D remains ambiguous. Trimming took 1 base from V and 4 from J, leaving 11 bases between them. The CDR3 sequence is 14 residues long. The germline V gene encodes CDR1 SGHDT and CDR2 YYEEEE. The CDR3 is CASSLTVVRETQYF. CDR3 DNA: TGTGCCAGCAGCTTGACGGTAGTACGAGAGACCCAGTACTTC.

The V call is TRBV11-2, the J call TRBJ2-7, with D possibly being TRBD1 (6 bases). This CDR3 has 12 residues. The germline CDR1 and CDR2 sequences are SGHAT and FQNNGV. V was cut by 2 bases and J by 5 bases, with 7 bases left in between. CDR3 sequence: CASSLRGNEQYF. The CDR3 bases are TGTGCCAGCAGCTTAAGGGGGAACGAGCAGTACTTC.

CDR3: CASNKRYGHEKLFF. The CDR3 region has the DNA TGTGCCAGTAATAAACGGTATGGTCATGAAAAACTGTTTTTT. The rearrangement links TRBV19 to TRBJ1-4, with D hard to call. The CDR3 runs 14 residues. V shed 7 bases and J shed 6 bases, with 15 bases lying between them. The germline V gene encodes CDR1 LNHDA and CDR2 SQIVND (reference sequence).

The rearrangement links TRBV6-5 to TRBJ2-4, with 9 bases aligning to TRBD1. Germline loops: CDR1 MNHEY, CDR2 SVGAGI. The CDR3 runs to 16 residues. The junction had 5 bases not matched to a gene; V was cut back by 4 bases and J by 1 base. CDR3 DNA: TGTGCCAGCAGTTCCTGGACAGGGGAGGCCAAAAACATTCAGTACTTC. Protein product: CASSSWTGEAKNIQYF.

A single count supports this clone. The chain carries TRBV2 and TRBJ2-5, with 10 positions matching TRBD2. Germline CDR1 reads SNHLY; CDR2 reads FYNNEI. This CDR3 comprises 14 residues. Trimming at V came to 6 bases and at J to 5 bases, leaving 6 bases not matched to a gene. Here the CDR3 DNA reads TGTGCCAGCAGGGAGCGGGGGGGCCGGGAGACCCAGTACTTC. This gives the protein CASRERGGRETQYF. Complete variable domain (other parts from reference TRBV2 and TRBJ2-5): EPEVTQTPSHQVTQMGQEVILRCVPISNHLYFYWYRQILGQKVEFLVSFYNNEISEKSEIFDDQFSVERPDGSNFTLKIRSTKLEDSAMYFCASRERGGRETQYFGPGTRLLVL.

The gene calls are TRBV4-1 and TRBJ1-2, with unresolved D. The CDR3 totals 14 residues. Germline CDR1 and CDR2: MGHRA and YSYEKL. V was trimmed by 0 bases and J by 4 bases, leaving 9 bases between them. CDR3 DNA: TGCGCCAGCAGCCAAGATGGAGGGATCTATGGCTACACCTTC. Translated, it gives CASSQDGGIYGYTF.

The chain combines TRBV9 with TRBJ1-2; 7 positions match TRBD1. This CDR3 has 15 residues. In germline, CDR1 is SGDLS, CDR2 YYNGEE. V shed 3 bases, J shed 8 bases, and the junction held 13 bases outside the gene matches. The CDR3 DNA reads as TGTGCCAGCAGCGGGGGAACAGGGGTCAGAAGGGGCTACACCTTC. This translates into CASSGGTGVRRGYTF.

The genes are TRBV4-1 and TRBJ1-2; D is uncertain. Germline V CDR1 and CDR2: MGHRA, YSYEKL. V lost 0 bases to trimming and J lost 6 bases, with 14 bases between them. This CDR3 contains 15 residues. CDR3 sequence: CASSQDPKRANGYTF. The CDR3, as DNA: TGCGCCAGCAGCCAAGATCCCAAGAGGGCAAATGGCTACACCTTC.

V gene TRBV4-1 combines with J gene TRBJ1-1; 10 nucleotides align to TRBD1. Germline lookup yields CDR1 MGHRA and CDR2 YSYEKL. V was pared by 3 bases and J by 2 bases, with 3 bases of the junction left unmatched. CDR3 length: 15 residues. The CDR3 region is CASSHRQGANTEAFF. The CDR3 nucleotides read TGCGCCAGCAGCCACCGACAGGGGGCCAACACTGAAGCTTTCTTT.

This clone was counted a few times. The chain joins TRBV27 to TRBJ2-1; 9 bases align to TRBD1. The V gene end was trimmed by 6 bases and the J gene end by 8 bases; junction bases not matched to a gene: 8. The CDR3 has 14 amino acids. Per the germline V gene, CDR1 is MNHEY and CDR2 is SMNVEV (reference sequence). The CDR3 DNA follows: TGTGCCAGCAGACCCACCGGGACAGGGTATGAGCAGTTCTTC. The encoded protein is CASRPTGTGYEQFF.